Listed here is a single T cell receptor (beta chain). Its matching antigen is unknown. The entry originates in a study of cytomegalovirus exposure and HLA in healthy donors. General study points: Reports described diagnosis of cytomegalovirus status by the classifier as highly specific and sensitive. Within a later analysis, the majority of CMV-associated TCR beta chains appeared HLA-restricted. Equally common other TCR beta chains were less clonally expanded than HLA-associated ones, a later analysis found. Three chains tied to CMV proved CMV antigen-specific in vitro.

V gave up 6 bases and J gave up 5 bases; unmatched junction bases: 3. CDR1 is SQVTM and CDR2 is ANQGSEA in the germline V gene. This CDR3 is built from 12 residues. Vbeta (60) and Jbeta (13) primers were used in the PCR. This table comes from immunoSEQ multiplex PCR, and its TCRdb copy is limited to in-frame clones, with some not included. The data contain 170,000 or so clones, roughly 82% of them singletons. The sequenced sample was PBMCs. This sequence joins TRBV29-1 and TRBJ2-5; TRBD2 matches 10 bases. The sequence came from a man aged 50 to 59 in good health and CMV-seropositive. The CDR3 region has the DNA TGCAGCGTCGATAGCGGGAGGGAGACCCAGTACTTC. Residues: CSVDSGRETQYF.